This T cell receptor (beta chain) was captured by sequencing in a study of T cell responses to AZD1222 COVID-19 vaccine (dated by TCRdb to the early 2020s). About the full investigation: AZD1222 recipients with second doses at about 4 weeks or about 12 weeks were pooled, because spike-specific TCR depth and breadth did not differ between schedules. TCR sequencing covered more than 230 trial participants: 207 given two doses of AZD1222 and 26 given two doses of MenACWY control vaccine. Trial participants were enrolled by age into 18-55, 56-69 and 70-plus year subgroups, with roughly 160, 29 and 62 TCR-sequenced participants respectively.

A remark on this clone: Which antigen it targets is not known. Base qualities are not at hand, and no much larger clone is one base apart.

Broad study findings and their caveats: Most participants were white British and females outnumbered males, and the authors suggested that clonal diversity may have been underestimated. Epitopes outside the regions mutated in the B.1.351 and B.1.1.7 variants were reportedly recognized by nearly half of the unique spike-specific TCRs. Spike-specific TCR breadth and depth rose significantly after two AZD1222 doses compared with day 0 and with MenACWY recipients. CD4 TCRs associated with the vaccine covered the entire spike protein, and the dominant responses were in regions 160-218 and 743-854. Because no day 14 peak-response samples were available, repertoires were characterized only after the peak T cell response. Conclusions about previously exposed vaccinees are limited, since just 6 or 7 AZD1222 recipients were seropositive for SARS-CoV-2 at baseline. The 56-69-year group was small, and its depth increase did not reach significance, likely because of low power.

V lost 1 base and J lost 5 bases; the stretch between them is 11 bases long. The CDR3 runs 14 amino acids, cysteine and phenylalanine included. The entry retains the CDR3 DNA only, 42 bases that are in frame from base 1. Sequences MGHDK (CDR1) and SYGVNS (CDR2) are obtained from the germline V gene. Sample time point, as interpreted from the label and publication: baseline before first vaccination. Samples from vaccinated people were obtained from the UK trials COV001 and COV002, which included a single-blind randomized controlled phase 2/3 trial of AZD1222 (ChAdOx1 nCoV-19) in healthy adults. Trial participant PBMC samples were collected at day 0 and day 28 after the second dose for TCRbeta chain sequencing. The CDR3 regions of human TCRbeta chains were analyzed by immunosequencing. In the paper's pipeline: Repertoire TCRs were checked for matches against a reference library of SARS-CoV-2-specific TCRs that had been generated using the MIRA antigen-specificity platform. Breadth was defined as the fraction of unique TCRs that were SARS-CoV-2-associated, and depth was defined as the fraction of total T cells that were SARS-CoV-2-associated. Each spike-specific TCR was assigned to its reactive spike region and to a CD4 or CD8 class using the MIRA data. Log10-transformed breadth and depth values were compared by one-way ANOVA with Sidak's multiple comparisons tests. TCRdb re-hosts the immuneACCESS table, in-frame sequences only. Its copies lack some clones; in the studies checked, an unresolved V gene accounts for under half of them, and the cause for the rest is not known. V and J calls and clone size follow that table, whereas D and trimming were derived from the DNA. In this sample the table shows some 130,000 clones, about 93% of which occur a single time. The top ten clones comprise over 4% of the sample.

The clonotype comes from an adult in good health. Sequencing was performed on peripheral blood, taken on day 0 of AZD1222 vaccination. The chain joins TRBV25-1 to TRBJ1-1, with the D segment identity uncertain. Here is the DNA: TGTGCCAGCAGTGAATTTAAGGGTGGAACTGAAGCTTTCTTT. Translated, it reads CASSEFKGGTEAFF.